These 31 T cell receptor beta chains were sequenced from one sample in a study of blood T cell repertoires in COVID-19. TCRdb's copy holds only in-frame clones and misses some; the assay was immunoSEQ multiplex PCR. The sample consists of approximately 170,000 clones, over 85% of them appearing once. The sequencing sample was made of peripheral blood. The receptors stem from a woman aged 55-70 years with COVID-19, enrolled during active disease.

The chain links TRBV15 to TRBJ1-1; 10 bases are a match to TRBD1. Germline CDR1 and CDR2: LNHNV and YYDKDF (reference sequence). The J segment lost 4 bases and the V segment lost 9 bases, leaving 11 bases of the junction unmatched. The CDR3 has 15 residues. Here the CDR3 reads CATGMDRGYGTEAFF. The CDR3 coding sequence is TGTGCCACGGGGATGGACAGGGGGTATGGCACTGAAGCTTTCTTT.

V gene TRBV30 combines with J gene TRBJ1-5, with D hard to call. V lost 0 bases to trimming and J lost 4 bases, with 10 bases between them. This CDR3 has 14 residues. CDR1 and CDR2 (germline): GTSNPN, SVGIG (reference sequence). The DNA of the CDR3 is TGTGCCTGGAGTGTGCGGCAGCGAAATCAGCCCCAGCATTTT. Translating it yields CAWSVRQRNQPQHF.

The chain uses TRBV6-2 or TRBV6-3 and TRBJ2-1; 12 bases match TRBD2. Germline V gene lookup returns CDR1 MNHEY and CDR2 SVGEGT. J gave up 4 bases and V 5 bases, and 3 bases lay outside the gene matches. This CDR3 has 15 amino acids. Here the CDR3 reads CASSPTSGGYNEQFF. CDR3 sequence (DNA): TGTGCCAGCAGTCCGACTAGCGGGGGTTACAATGAGCAGTTCTTC.

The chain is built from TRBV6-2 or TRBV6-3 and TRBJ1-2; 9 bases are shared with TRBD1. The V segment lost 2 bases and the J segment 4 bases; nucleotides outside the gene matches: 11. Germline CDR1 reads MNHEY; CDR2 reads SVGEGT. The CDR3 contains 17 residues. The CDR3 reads CASSYNPGQGNVYGYTF. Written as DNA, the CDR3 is TGTGCCAGCAGTTACAATCCGGGACAGGGAAATGTCTATGGCTACACCTTC.

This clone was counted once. In DNA form, the CDR3 reads TGTGCCAGCAGCCCAGGGAATCGGGACACCGGGGAGCTGTTTTTT. It codes for CASSPGNRDTGELFF. The V gene is TRBV5-8, the J gene TRBJ2-2, with a weak D call TRBD1 (5 bases). CDR3 length equals 15 residues. Germline CDR1 and CDR2: SGHTS and YDEGEE. The V end lost 4 bases, the J end lost 3 bases, and 13 bases lay between the germline ends. Full variable domain (remainder filled in from reference TRBV5-8 and TRBJ2-2): EAGVTQSPTHLIKTRGQQATLRCSPISGHTSVYWYQQALGLGLQFLLWYDEGEERNRGNFPPRFSGRQFPNYSSELNVNALELEDSALYLCASSPGNRDTGELFFGEGSRLTVL.

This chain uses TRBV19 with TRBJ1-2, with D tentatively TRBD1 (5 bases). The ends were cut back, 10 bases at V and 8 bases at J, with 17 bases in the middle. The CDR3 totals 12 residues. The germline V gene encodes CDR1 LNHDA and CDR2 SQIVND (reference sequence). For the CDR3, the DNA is TGTGCCACTGAGCAGGGTTCAGAGGGCTACACCTTC. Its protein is CATEQGSEGYTF.

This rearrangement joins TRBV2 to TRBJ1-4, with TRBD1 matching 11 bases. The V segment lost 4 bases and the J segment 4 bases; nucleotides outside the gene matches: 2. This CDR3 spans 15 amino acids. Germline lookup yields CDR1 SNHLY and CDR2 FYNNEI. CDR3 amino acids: CASSVGQGDNEKLFF. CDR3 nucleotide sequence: TGTGCCAGCAGTGTGGGACAGGGGGATAATGAAAAACTGTTTTTT.

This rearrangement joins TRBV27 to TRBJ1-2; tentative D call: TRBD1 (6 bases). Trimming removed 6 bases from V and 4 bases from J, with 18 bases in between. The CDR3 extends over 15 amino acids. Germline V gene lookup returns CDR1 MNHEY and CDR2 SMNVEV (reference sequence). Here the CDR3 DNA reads TGTGCCAGCAGCTCCCTTTCGGACAGTACCTATGGCTACACCTTC. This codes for CASSSLSDSTYGYTF.

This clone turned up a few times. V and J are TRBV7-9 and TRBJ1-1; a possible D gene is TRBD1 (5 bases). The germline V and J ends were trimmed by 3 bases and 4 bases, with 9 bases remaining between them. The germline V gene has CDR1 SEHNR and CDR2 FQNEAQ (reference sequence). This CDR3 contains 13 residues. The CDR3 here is CASSLRQFTEAFF. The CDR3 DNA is TGTGCCAGCAGCTTGAGACAGTTCACTGAAGCTTTCTTT. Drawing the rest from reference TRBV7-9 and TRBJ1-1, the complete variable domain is DTGVSQNPRHKITKRGQNVTFRCDPISEHNRLYWYRQTLGQGPEFLTYFQNEAQLEKSRLLSDRFSAERPKGSFSTLEIQRTEQGDSAMYLCASSLRQFTEAFFGQGTRLTVV.

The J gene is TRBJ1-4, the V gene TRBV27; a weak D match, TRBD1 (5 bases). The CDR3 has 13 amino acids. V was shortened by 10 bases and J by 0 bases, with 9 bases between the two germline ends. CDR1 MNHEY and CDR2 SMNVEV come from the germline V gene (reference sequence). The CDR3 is CATGPSTNEKLFF. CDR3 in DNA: TGTGCCACAGGGCCCTCAACTAATGAAAAACTGTTTTTT.

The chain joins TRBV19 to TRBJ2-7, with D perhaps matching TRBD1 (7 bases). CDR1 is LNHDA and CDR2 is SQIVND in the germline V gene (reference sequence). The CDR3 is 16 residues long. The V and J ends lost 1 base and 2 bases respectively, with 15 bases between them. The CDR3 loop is CASSIVAGQITYEQYF. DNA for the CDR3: TGTGCCAGTAGTATAGTGGCGGGACAGATCACCTACGAGCAGTACTTC.

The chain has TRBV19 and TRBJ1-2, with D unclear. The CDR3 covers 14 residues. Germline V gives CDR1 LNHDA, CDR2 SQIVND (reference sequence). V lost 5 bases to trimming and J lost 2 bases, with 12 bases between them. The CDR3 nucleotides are TGTGCCAGTAGTCTAGGCCCGGAGAACTATGGCTACACCTTC. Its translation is CASSLGPENYGYTF.

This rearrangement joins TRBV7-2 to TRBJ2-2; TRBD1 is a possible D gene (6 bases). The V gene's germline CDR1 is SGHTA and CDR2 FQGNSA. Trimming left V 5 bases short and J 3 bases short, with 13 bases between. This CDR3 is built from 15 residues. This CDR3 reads CASSPGAWYTGELFF. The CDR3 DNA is TGTGCCAGCAGCCCAGGGGCCTGGTACACCGGGGAGCTGTTTTTT.

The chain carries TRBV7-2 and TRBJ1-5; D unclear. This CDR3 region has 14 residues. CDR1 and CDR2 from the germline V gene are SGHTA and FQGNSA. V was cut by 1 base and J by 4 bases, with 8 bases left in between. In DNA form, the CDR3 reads TGTGCCAGCAGCTTAGTTTTGGAGAATCAGCCCCAGCATTTT. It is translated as CASSLVLENQPQHF.

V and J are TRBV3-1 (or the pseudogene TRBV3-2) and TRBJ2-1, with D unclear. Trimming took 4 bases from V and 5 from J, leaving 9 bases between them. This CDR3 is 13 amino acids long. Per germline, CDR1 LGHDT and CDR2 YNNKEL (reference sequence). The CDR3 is CASSPLPHNEQFF. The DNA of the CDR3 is TGTGCCAGCAGCCCCCTCCCCCACAATGAGCAGTTCTTC.

Here the CDR3 reads CASSNQGQLQDYTF. Here the CDR3 DNA reads TGTGCCAGTAGTAACCAGGGACAGCTCCAAGACTACACCTTC. The J gene is TRBJ1-2, the V gene TRBV19; 7 bases map to TRBD1. CDR1 and CDR2 (germline): LNHDA, SQIVND (reference sequence). The CDR3 extends over 14 amino acids. The V and J ends lost 4 bases and 10 bases, in that order; junction bases with no gene match: 12. Using reference TRBV19 and TRBJ1-2 for the parts outside the CDR3, the full variable domain is DGGITQSPKYLFRKEGQNVTLSCEQNLNHDAMYWYRQDPGQGLRLIYYSQIVNDFQKGDIAEGYSVSREKKESFPLTVTSAQKNPTAFYLCASSNQGQLQDYTFGSGTRLTVV.

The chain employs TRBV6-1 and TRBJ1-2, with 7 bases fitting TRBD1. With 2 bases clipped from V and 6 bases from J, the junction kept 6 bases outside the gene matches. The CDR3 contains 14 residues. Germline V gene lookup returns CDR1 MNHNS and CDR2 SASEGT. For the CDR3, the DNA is TGTGCCAGCAGTGAACTCGACAGGGAGAATGGCTACACCTTC. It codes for CASSELDRENGYTF.

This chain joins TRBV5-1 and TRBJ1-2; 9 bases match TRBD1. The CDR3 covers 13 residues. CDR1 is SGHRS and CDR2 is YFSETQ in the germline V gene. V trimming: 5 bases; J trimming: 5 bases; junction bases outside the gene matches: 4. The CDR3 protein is CASRTGGGYGYTF. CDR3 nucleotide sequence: TGCGCCAGCAGGACAGGGGGAGGGTATGGCTACACCTTC.

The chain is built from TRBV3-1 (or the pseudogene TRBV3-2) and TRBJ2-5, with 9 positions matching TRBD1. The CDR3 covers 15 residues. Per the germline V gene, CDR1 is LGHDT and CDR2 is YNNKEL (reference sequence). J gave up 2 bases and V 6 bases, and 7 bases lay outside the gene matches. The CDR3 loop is CASSPGQGFQETQYF. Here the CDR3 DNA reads TGTGCCAGCAGTCCGGGACAGGGATTTCAAGAGACCCAGTACTTC.

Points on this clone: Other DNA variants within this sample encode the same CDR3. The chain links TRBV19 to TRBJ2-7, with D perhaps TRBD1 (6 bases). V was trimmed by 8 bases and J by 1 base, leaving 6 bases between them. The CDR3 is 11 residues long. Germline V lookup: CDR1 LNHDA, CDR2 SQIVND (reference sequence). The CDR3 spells CASQGSYEQYF. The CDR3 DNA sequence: TGTGCCAGTCAGGGGTCCTACGAGCAGTACTTC.

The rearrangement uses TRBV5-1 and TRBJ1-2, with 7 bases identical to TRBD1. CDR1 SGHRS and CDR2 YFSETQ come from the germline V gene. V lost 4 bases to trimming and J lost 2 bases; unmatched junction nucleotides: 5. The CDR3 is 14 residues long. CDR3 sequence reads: CASSPTTGNYGYTF. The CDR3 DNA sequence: TGCGCCAGCAGCCCTACGACAGGGAACTATGGCTACACCTTC.

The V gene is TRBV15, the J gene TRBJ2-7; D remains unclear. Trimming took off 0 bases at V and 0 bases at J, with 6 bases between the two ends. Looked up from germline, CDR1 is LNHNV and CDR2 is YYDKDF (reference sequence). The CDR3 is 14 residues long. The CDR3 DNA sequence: TGTGCCACCAGCAGAGAGGGCGTCTCCTACGAGCAGTACTTC. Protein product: CATSREGVSYEQYF.

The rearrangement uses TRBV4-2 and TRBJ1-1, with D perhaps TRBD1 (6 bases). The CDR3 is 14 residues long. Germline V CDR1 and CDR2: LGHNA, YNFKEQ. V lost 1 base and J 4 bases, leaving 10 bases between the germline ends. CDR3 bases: TGTGCCAGCAGCCAAGTCGGACAGACCACTGAAGCTTTCTTT. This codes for CASSQVGQTTEAFF.

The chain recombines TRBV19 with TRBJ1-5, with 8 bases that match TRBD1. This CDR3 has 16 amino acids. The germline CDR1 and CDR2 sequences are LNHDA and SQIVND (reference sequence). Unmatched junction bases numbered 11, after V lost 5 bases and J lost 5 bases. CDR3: CASSADGQGGDQPQHF. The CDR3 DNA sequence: TGTGCCAGTAGTGCCGACGGACAGGGAGGGGATCAGCCCCAGCATTTT.

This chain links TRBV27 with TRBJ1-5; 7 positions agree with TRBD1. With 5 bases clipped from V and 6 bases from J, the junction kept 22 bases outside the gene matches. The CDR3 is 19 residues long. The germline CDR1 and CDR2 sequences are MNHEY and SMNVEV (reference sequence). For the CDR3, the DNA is TGTGCCAGCAGTCAACACAAGACAGGGTCGTTGGGGGTATTTCAGCCCCAGCATTTT. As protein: CASSQHKTGSLGVFQPQHF.

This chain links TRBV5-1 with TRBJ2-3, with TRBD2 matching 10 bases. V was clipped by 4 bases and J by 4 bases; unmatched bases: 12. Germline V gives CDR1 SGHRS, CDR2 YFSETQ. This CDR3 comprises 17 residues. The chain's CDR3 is CASSPDNSGGAADTQYF. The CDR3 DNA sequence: TGCGCCAGCAGCCCCGATAACAGCGGGGGGGCCGCAGATACGCAGTATTTT.

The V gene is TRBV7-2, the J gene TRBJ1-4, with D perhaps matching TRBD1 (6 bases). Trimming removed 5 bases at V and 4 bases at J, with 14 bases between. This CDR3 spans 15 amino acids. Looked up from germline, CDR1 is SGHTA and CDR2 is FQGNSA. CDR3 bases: TGTGCCAGCAGCCAGAACAGGGAGGGTAATGAAAAACTGTTTTTT. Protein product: CASSQNREGNEKLFF.

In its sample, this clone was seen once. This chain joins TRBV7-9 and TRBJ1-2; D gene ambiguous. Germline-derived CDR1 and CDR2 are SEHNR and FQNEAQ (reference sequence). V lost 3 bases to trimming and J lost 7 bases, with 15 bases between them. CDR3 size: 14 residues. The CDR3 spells CASSFMREGGGYTF. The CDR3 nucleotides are TGTGCCAGCAGCTTCATGAGGGAGGGAGGTGGCTACACCTTC.

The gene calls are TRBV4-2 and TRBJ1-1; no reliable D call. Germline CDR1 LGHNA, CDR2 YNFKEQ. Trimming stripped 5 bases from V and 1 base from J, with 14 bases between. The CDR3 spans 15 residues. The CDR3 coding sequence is TGTGCCAGCAGCTCTAAAGTTACCCAGAACACTGAAGCTTTCTTT. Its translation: CASSSKVTQNTEAFF.

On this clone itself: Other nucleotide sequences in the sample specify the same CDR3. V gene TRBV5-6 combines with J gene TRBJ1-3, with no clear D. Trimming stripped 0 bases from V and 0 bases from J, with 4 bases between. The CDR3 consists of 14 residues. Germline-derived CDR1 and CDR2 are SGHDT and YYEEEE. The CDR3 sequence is CASSLVSSGNTIYF. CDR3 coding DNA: TGTGCCAGCAGCTTGGTTAGCTCTGGAAACACCATATATTTT.

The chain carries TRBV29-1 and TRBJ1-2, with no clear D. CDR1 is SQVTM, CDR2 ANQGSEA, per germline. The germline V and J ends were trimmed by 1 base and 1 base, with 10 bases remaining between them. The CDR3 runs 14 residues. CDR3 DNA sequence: TGCAGCGTTGAAGGGCAGAATGATAACTATGGCTACACCTTC. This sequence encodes CSVEGQNDNYGYTF. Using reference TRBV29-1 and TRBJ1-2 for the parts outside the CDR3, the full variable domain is SAVISQKPSRDICQRGTSLTIQCQVDSQVTMMFWYRQQPGQSLTLIATANQGSEATYESGFVIDKFPISRPNLTFSTLTVSNMSPEDSSIYLCSVEGQNDNYGYTFGSGTRLTVV.